This T cell receptor beta chain derives from a study of blood T cell repertoires in COVID-19. V gave up 0 bases and J gave up 4 bases; unmatched junction bases: 6. The CDR3 loop spans 16 amino acids. The germline V gene has CDR1 LGHNA and CDR2 YNFKEQ. The assay was immunoSEQ multiplex PCR, and TCRdb's table has in-frame clones only and misses some. The sample includes about 130,000 clones, about four fifths of them seen just once. The TCR sequence derives from a man aged 35-49 years with active or convalescent COVID-19. The sequencing input was peripheral blood. The chain carries TRBV4-2 and TRBJ2-3, with 8 bases lining up with TRBD2. CDR3 in amino acids: CASSQDSGTNADTQYF. In DNA form, the CDR3 reads TGTGCCAGCAGCCAAGATAGCGGGACAAATGCAGATACGCAGTATTTT.